This paragraph covers one T cell receptor beta chain sequence. This sample was included in a study of identical twins. The junction had 6 bases not matched to a gene; V was cut back by 0 bases and J by 2 bases. The germline V gene encodes CDR1 SEHNR and CDR2 FQNEAQ (reference sequence). This CDR3 has 17 residues. Using its own MiXCR run on the 5' RACE reads, TCRdb lists one record per CDR3 protein. The sample holds 1.5 million to 2 million distinct CDR3 sequences; 25% to 35% are singletons and the top ten take under 0.35%. This TCR was recovered from a newborn girl in good health. The chain recombines TRBV7-9 with TRBJ2-3, with TRBD1 identical over 9 bases. Sample: cord blood. For the CDR3, the DNA is TGTGCCAGCAGCTTAGCCTCCGGGACAGGGCACACAGATACGCAGTATTTT. It encodes CASSLASGTGHTDTQYF.